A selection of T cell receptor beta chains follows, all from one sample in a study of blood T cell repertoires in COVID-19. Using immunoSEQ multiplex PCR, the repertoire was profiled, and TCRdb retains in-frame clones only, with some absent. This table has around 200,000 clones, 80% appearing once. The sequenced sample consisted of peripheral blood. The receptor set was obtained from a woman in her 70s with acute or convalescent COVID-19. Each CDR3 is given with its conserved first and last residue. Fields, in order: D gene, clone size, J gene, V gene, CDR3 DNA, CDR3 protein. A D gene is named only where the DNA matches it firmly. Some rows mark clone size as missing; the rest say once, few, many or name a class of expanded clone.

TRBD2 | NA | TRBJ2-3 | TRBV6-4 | TGTGCCAGCAGTCAACCCCGGGCTAGCGGGAGCACAGATACGCAGTATTTT | CASSQPRASGSTDTQYF
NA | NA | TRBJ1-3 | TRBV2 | TGTGCCAGCAGTGATATGGAAGAGGCTGGAAACACCATATATTTT | CASSDMEEAGNTIYF
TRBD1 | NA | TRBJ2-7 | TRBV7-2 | TGTGCCAGCAGCCCCCGACAGGGGTACTCCTACGAGCAGTACTTC | CASSPRQGYSYEQYF
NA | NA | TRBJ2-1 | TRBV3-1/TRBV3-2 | TGTGCCAGCAGCCAAGAAGAACTCTCCTACAATGAGCAGTTCTTC | CASSQEELSYNEQFF
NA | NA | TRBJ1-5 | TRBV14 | TGTGCCAGCAGCCAAGGGACACCCCCCGATAACAATCAGCCCCAGCATTTT | CASSQGTPPDNNQPQHF
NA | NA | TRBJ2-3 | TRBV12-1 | TGTGCCAGCAGCACCTGCTGGAATGGGACTAGCACAGATACGCAGTATTTT | CASSTCWNGTSTDTQYF
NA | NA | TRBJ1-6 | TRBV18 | TGTGCCAGCTCACCTAGTTGGAGAGATTCACCCCTCCACTTT | CASSPSWRDSPLHF
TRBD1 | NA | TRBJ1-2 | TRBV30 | TGTGCCTGTCTTCGGACAGGGGCCCCGGAGGGCTACACCTTC | CACLRTGAPEGYTF
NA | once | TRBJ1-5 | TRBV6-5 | TGTGCCAGCAGTTTGGTACAGGGAGGGCAGCCCCAGCATTTT | CASSLVQGGQPQHF
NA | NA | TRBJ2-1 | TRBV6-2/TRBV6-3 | TGTGCCAGCAGTTACCTTAGCGACAATGAGCAGTTCTTC | CASSYLSDNEQFF
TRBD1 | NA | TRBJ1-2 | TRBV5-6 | TGTGCCAGCAGCAAAGACAGGGGGCTTTATGGCTACACCTTC | CASSKDRGLYGYTF
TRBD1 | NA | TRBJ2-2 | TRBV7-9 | TGTGCCAGCAGATTATACCGGGACAGCCCGAACACCGGGGAGCTGTTTTTT | CASRLYRDSPNTGELFF
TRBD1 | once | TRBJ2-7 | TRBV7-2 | TGTGCCAGCAAAATCAGGGGGACAGCCTACGAGCAGTACTTC | CASKIRGTAYEQYF
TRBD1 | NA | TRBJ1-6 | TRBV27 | TGTGCCAGTTCCCCGGACAGGGAGGGATCACCCCTCCACTTT | CASSPDREGSPLHF
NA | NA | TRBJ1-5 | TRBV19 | TGTGCCAGTAGTATTCCTCGTAGCAATCAGCCCCAGCATTTT | CASSIPRSNQPQHF
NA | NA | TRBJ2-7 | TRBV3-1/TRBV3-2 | TGTGCCAGCAGCCAAGTCTTCAGGGCCCACGAGCAGTACTTC | CASSQVFRAHEQYF
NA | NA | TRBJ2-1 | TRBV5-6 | TGTGCCAGCAGCCTTAACAATGAGCAGTTCTTC | CASSLNNEQFF
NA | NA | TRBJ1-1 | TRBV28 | TGTGCCAGCATCCCTAGCGCAGGGATAGGCACTGAAGCTTTCTTT | CASIPSAGIGTEAFF
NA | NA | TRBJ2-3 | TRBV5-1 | TGCGCCAGCAGCTTTTACGCAGGTCTTACTCTCACAGATACGCAGTATTTT | CASSFYAGLTLTDTQYF
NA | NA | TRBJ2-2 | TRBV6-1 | TGTGCCAGCAGTGACCCCACCTTGGGGGGGGCCCTAATCAACACCGGGGAGCTGTTTTTT | CASSDPTLGGALINTGELFF
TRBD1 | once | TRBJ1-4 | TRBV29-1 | TGCAGCGTTGTTAGGACAGGCGGGGAAAAACTGTTTTTT | CSVVRTGGEKLFF
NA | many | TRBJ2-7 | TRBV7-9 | TGTGCCAGCAGCCCAAGAGACGAGCAGTACTTC | CASSPRDEQYF
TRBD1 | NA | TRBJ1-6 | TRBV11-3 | TGTGCCAGCAGCCCTGGGACAGGAAGCTCCTATAATTCACCCCTCCACTTT | CASSPGTGSSYNSPLHF
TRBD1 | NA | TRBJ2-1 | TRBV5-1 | TGCGCCAGCAGAGACCGGGACAGGTACAATGAGCAGTTCTTC | CASRDRDRYNEQFF
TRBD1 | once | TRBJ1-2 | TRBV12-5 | TGTGCTAGTGGTTTGGGCGACAGGGGATATGGCTACACCTTC | CASGLGDRGYGYTF
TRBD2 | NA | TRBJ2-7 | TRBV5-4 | TGTGCCAGCAGCACCGGACTAGCGGGTTACGAGCAGTACTTC | CASSTGLAGYEQYF
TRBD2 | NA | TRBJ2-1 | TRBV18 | TGTGCCAGCTCACCAGTAGCGGGGGTGGACTACAATGAGCAGTTCTTC | CASSPVAGVDYNEQFF
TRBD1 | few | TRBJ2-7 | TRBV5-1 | TGCGCCAGCAGGGGACAGGGTGGAGACGAGCAGTACTTC | CASRGQGGDEQYF
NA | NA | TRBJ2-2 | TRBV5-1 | TGCGCCAGCAGCTTGGTGGGGCAGGGTTACGGGGAGCTGTTTTTT | CASSLVGQGYGELFF
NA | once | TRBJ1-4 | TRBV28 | TGTGCCAGCAGTTCCTCAGGGCAGGATCTGGGAAAACTGTTTTTT | CASSSSGQDLGKLFF
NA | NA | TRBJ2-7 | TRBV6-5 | TGTGCCAGCAGTTCACACACGGGTGACGAGCAGTACTTC | CASSSHTGDEQYF
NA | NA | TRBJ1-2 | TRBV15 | TGTGCCACCAGCAGAGGTACGGCGGCCCTCTATGGCTACACCTTC | CATSRGTAALYGYTF
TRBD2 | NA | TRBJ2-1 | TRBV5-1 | TGCGCCAGCAGTCGTCGGCCCGGGACTAGCTTAACAGATGTAGCCTACAATGAGCAGTTCTTC | CASSRRPGTSLTDVAYNEQFF
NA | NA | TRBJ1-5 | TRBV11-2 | TGTGCCAGCAGCTTAAAGGCGCCGGTTTCAGGGCAGCCCCAGCATTTT | CASSLKAPVSGQPQHF
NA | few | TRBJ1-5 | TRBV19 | TGTGCCAGTAGTAGACCTTCCGGGGGGCCGGATCAGCCCCAGCATTTT | CASSRPSGGPDQPQHF
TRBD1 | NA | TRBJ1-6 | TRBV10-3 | TGTGCCATCAGTGGGGGGGACAGAAATTCACCCCTCCACTTT | CAISGGDRNSPLHF
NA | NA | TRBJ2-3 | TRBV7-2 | TGTGCCAGCAGCTCGGGATCTAGCACAGATACGCAGTATTTT | CASSSGSSTDTQYF
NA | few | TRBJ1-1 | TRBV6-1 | TGTGCCAGCAGTGAAGCGAGGACTGTGAACACTGAAGCTTTCTTT | CASSEARTVNTEAFF
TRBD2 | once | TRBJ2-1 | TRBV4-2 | TGTGCCAGCAGCCATATAACTAGCGGGGGATACAATGAGCAGTTCTTC | CASSHITSGGYNEQFF
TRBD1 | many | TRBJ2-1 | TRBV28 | TGTGCCAGCAGTTATCTGACAGGGGATGGTAAAAATGAGCAGTTCTTC | CASSYLTGDGKNEQFF
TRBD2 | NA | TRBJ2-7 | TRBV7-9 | TGTGCCAGCAGCTTAGAGGCGGGAGTAACCTACGAGCAGTACTTC | CASSLEAGVTYEQYF
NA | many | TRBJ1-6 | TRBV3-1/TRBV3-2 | TGTGCCAGCAGCCCGACAGGAAATAATTCACCCCTCCACTTT | CASSPTGNNSPLHF
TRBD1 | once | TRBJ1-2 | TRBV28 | TGTGCCAGCAGTACCCGGACAGGGAACTATGGCTACACCTTC | CASSTRTGNYGYTF
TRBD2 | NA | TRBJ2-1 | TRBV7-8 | TGTGCCAGCAGCGGAAAACTAGCGCGAAACTACAATGAGCAGTTCTTC | CASSGKLARNYNEQFF
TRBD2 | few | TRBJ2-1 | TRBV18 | TGTGCCAGCTCACCTCTTGCGGGAGGAATGGGTGAGCAGTTCTTC | CASSPLAGGMGEQFF
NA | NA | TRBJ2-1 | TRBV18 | TGTGTCAGCTCACCAATAGGCGGGGGCTTTTCTGAGCAGTTCTTC | CVSSPIGGGFSEQFF
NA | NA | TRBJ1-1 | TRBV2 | TGTGCCAGCAGTGCTACCGGGAGGAACACTGAAGCTTTCTTT | CASSATGRNTEAFF
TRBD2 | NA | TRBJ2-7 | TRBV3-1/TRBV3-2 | TGTGCCAGCAGCCTAGCGGGAGTAGGTGAGCAGTACTTC | CASSLAGVGEQYF
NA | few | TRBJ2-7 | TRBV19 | TGTGCCAGTAGTAGGGGGACACCGAACGCCTACGAGCAGTACTTC | CASSRGTPNAYEQYF
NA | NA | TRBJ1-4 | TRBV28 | TGTGCCAGCAGTCCTAGGGGAAAGGCGAGTTCTGAAAAACTGTTTTTT | CASSPRGKASSEKLFF
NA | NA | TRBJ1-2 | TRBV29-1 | TGCAGCGCGGGGGCCCAGGGGTATGGCTACACCTTC | CSAGAQGYGYTF
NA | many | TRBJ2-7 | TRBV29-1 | TGCAGCGTTGAGGGGTCCTCAGGCAGGGGAGATTTCTACGAGCAGTACTTC | CSVEGSSGRGDFYEQYF
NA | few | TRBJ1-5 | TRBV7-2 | TGTGCCAGCAGCTTACTCCCGTATAGCAATCAGCCCCAGCATTTT | CASSLLPYSNQPQHF
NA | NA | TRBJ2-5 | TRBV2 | TGTGCCAGCAGTGGCGATCAGGGGGGGACCCAGTACTTC | CASSGDQGGTQYF